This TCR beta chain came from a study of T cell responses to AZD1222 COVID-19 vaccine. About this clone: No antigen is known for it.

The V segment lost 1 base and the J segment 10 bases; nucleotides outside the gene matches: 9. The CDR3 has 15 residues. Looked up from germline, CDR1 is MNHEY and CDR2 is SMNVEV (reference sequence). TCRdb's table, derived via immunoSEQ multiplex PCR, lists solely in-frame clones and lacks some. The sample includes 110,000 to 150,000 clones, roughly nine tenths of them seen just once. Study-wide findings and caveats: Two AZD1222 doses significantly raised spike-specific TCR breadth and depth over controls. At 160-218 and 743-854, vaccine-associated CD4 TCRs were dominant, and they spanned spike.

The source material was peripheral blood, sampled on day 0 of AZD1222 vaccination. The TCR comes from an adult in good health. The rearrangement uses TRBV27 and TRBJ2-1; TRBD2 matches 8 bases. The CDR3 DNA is TGTGCCAGCAGTTTATATTCCGGGACTAGTACGGAGCAGTTCTTC. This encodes CASSLYSGTSTEQFF.